These T cell receptor beta chains were read from a single sample in a study of blood T cell repertoires in COVID-19. Produced via immunoSEQ multiplex PCR; TCRdb's table is partial and in-frame only. In the table there are almost 250,000 clones, more than 85% of which are singletons. The sequenced sample was PBMCs or T cells enriched from blood (not recorded which). These receptors were obtained from a woman in her forties or fifties who had recovered from COVID-19. CDR3s include the opening cysteine and the closing phenylalanine or tryptophan. D genes are given only for firm matches. Rows give clone size only sometimes, using once, few, many, or a class for an expanded clone.

D gene	J gene	V gene	clone size	CDR3 DNA	CDR3 protein
-	TRBJ2-2	TRBV6-5	-	TGTGCCAGCACCTCATTGACAGGCTTGACCGGGGAGCTGTTTTTT	CASTSLTGLTGELFF
-	TRBJ1-3	TRBV9	-	TGTGCCAGCAGCGTGGACAGCGGCTCTGGAAACACCATATATTTT	CASSVDSGSGNTIYF
-	TRBJ2-1	TRBV12-5	-	TGTGCTGGGCTCCGGGACACGGAGCAGTTCTTC	CAGLRDTEQFF
TRBD1	TRBJ1-1	TRBV10-3	-	TGTGCCATCAGTGGTGACAGGGGGAACACTGAAGCTTTCTTT	CAISGDRGNTEAFF
TRBD2	TRBJ2-7	TRBV2	once	TGTGCCAGCAGTGACGGACTAGCTGGGGGCTGGGAGCAGTACTTC	CASSDGLAGGWEQYF
-	TRBJ1-5	TRBV12-3/TRBV12-4	-	TGTGCCAGCAGTCGCCTCAGTGTCCAGCCCCAGCATTTT	CASSRLSVQPQHF
TRBD1	TRBJ1-5	TRBV29-1	-	TGCAGCGTCCGGGACAGGCAGGGTCAGCCCCAGCATTTT	CSVRDRQGQPQHF
TRBD2	TRBJ2-7	TRBV18	-	TGTGCCAGCTCACAAGGAGAGCGGGAGGGCTTGTACTTC	CASSQGEREGLYF
TRBD1	TRBJ2-7	TRBV11-2	-	TGTGCCAGCAGCCCGGTGGACAGGTTTTTAGAGCAGTACTTC	CASSPVDRFLEQYF
-	TRBJ2-7	TRBV12-5	-	TGTGCTAGTGGTCAGGGGATATCTGAGGACGAGCAGTACTTC	CASGQGISEDEQYF
-	TRBJ2-5	TRBV9	-	TGTGCCAGCAGCGTAGACGCCAGTTTAGAGACCCAGTACTTC	CASSVDASLETQYF
-	TRBJ2-3	TRBV19	-	TGTGCCAGTAGTAGTACAGTGTCAGATACGCAGTATTTT	CASSSTVSDTQYF
-	TRBJ1-2	TRBV28	-	TGTGCCAGCAGTTTGGGCGTCGCAAACTATGGCTACACCTTC	CASSLGVANYGYTF
-	TRBJ1-3	TRBV9	-	TGTGCCAGCAGCGTAGATCCCGGGACATCTGGAAACACCATATATTTT	CASSVDPGTSGNTIYF
-	TRBJ1-2	TRBV10-3	-	TGTGCCATCAGTGAGTCGATTTCGTCCCCTCGGGGCTATGGCTACACCTTC	CAISESISSPRGYGYTF
-	TRBJ2-7	TRBV28	-	TGTGCCAGCAGGTCCGAGGGCGAGCAGTACTTC	CASRSEGEQYF